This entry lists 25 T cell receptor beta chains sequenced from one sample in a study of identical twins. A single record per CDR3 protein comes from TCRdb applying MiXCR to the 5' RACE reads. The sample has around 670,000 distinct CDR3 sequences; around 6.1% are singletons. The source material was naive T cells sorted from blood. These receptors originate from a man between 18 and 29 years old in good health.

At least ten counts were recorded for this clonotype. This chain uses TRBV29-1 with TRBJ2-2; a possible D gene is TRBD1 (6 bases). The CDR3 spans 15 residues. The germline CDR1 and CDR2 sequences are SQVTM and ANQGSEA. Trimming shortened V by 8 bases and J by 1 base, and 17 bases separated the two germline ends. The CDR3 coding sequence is TGCAGCCATCGGACAGTTCTAATGAACACCGGGGAGCTGTTTTTT. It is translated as CSHRTVLMNTGELFF.

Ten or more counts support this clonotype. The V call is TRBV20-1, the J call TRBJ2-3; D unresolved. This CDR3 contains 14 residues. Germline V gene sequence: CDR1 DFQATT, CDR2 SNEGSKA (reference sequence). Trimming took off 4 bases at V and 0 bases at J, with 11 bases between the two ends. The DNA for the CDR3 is TGCAGTGCTACGGAATCACTTAGCACAGATACGCAGTATTTT. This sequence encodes CSATESLSTDTQYF.

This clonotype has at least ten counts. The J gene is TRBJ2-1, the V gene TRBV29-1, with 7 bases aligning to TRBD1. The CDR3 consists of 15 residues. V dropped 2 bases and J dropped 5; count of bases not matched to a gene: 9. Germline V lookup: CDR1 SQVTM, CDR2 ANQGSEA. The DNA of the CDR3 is TGCAGCGTTGAAATGACAGGGTTGATGGACAATGAGCAGTTCTTC. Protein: CSVEMTGLMDNEQFF.

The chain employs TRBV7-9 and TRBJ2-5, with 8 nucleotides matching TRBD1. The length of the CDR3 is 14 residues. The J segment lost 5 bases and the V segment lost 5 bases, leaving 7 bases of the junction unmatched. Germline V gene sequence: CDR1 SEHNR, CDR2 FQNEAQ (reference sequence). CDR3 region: CASSPRTGYETQYF. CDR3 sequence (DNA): TGTGCCAGCAGCCCAAGGACAGGGTATGAGACCCAGTACTTC.

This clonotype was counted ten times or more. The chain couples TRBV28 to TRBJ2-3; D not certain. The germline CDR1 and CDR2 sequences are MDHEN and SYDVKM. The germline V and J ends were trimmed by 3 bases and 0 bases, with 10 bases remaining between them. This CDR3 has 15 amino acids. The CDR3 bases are TGTGCCAGCAGTTTCTTACATACTAGCACAGATACGCAGTATTTT. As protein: CASSFLHTSTDTQYF.

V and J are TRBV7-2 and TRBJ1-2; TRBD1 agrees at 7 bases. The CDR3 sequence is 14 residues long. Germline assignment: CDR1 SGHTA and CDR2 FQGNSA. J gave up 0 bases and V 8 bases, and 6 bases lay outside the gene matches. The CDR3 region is CASHQGGTNYGYTF. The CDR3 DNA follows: TGTGCCAGCCACCAGGGGGGTACTAACTATGGCTACACCTTC.

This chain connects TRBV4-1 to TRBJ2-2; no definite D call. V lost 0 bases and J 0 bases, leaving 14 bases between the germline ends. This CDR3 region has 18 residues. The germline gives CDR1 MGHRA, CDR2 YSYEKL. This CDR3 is CASSQDPGSTTNTGELFF. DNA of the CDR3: TGCGCCAGCAGCCAAGATCCAGGCTCCACCACGAACACCGGGGAGCTGTTTTTT.

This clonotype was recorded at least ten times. The CDR3 nucleotides read TGTGCCAGCAGCCCGACGCGTTATCGGGGCCTCAATGAGCAGTTCTTC. This sequence encodes CASSPTRYRGLNEQFF. The chain is built from TRBV3-1 and TRBJ2-1; D tentatively fits TRBD1 or TRBD2 (5 bases each). Germline assignment: CDR1 LGHDT and CDR2 YNNKEL (reference sequence). This CDR3 is 16 amino acids long. V lost 4 bases and J 6 bases, leaving 19 bases between the germline ends.

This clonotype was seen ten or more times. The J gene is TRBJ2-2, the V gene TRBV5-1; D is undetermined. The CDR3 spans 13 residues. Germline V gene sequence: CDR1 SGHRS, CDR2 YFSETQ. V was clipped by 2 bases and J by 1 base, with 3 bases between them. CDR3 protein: CASSFQNTGELFF. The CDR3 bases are TGCGCCAGCAGCTTTCAGAACACCGGGGAGCTGTTTTTT.

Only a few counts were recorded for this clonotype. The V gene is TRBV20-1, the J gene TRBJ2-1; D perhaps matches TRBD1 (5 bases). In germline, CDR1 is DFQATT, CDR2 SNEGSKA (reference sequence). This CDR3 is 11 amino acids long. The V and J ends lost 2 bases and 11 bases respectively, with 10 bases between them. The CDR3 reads CSARPRQKQFF. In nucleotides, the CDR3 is TGCAGTGCTAGACCTCGACAGAAGCAGTTCTTC.

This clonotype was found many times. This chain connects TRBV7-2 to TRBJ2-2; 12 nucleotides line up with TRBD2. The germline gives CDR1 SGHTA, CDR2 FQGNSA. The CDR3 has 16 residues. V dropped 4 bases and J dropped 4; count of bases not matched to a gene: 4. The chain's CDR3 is CASSSSGRVLTGELFF. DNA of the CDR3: TGTGCCAGCAGCTCTAGCGGGAGGGTCCTCACCGGGGAGCTGTTTTTT.

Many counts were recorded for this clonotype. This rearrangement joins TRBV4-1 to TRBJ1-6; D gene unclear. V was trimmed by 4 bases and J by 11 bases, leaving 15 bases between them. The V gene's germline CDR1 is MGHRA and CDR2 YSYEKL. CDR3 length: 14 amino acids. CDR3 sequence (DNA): TGCGCCAGCAGCCCCTCGGGAGACGCCGCACCCCTCCACTTT. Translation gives CASSPSGDAAPLHF.

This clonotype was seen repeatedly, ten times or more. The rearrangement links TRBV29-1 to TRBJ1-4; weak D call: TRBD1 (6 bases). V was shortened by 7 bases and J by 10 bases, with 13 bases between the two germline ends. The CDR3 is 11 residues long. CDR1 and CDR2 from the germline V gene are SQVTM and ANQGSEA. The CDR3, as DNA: TGCAGCGCGGGGGAGGGGGGAAAACTGTTTTTT. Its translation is CSAGEGGKLFF.

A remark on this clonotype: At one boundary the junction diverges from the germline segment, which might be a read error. In DNA form, the CDR3 reads TGTGTCAGCAGTTGGGGGGCGGTAGCGGGAGCCGACCTCAATGAGCAGTTCTTC. It encodes CVSSWGAVAGADLNEQFF. The J gene is TRBJ2-1, the V gene TRBV28, with TRBD2 identical over 9 bases. The germline CDR1 and CDR2 sequences are MDHEN and SYDVKM. CDR3 length: 18 amino acids.

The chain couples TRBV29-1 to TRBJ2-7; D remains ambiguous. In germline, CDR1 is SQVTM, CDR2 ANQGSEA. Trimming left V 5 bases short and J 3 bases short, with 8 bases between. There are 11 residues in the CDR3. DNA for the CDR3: TGCAGCGTTTCAGTGGACTACGAGCAGTACGTC. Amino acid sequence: CSVSVDYEQYV.

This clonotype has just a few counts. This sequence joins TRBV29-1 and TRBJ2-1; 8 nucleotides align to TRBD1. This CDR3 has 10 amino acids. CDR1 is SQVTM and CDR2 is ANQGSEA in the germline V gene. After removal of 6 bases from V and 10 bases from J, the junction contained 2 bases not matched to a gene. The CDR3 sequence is CSVRTGEQFF. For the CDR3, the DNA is TGCAGCGTCCGGACAGGGGAGCAGTTCTTC.

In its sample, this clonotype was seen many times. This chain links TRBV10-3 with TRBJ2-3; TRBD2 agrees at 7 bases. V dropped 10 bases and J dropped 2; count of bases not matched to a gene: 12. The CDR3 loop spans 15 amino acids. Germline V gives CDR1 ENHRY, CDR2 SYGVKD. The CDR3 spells CATKSPGLPTDTQYF. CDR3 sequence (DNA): TGTGCCACCAAGTCCCCGGGACTACCCACAGATACGCAGTATTTT.

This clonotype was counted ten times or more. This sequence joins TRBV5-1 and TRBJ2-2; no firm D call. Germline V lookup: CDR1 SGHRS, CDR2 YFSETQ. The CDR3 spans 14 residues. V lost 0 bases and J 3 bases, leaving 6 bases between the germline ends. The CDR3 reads CASSLEYYTGELFF. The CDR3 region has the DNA TGCGCCAGCAGCTTGGAGTACTACACCGGGGAGCTGTTTTTT.

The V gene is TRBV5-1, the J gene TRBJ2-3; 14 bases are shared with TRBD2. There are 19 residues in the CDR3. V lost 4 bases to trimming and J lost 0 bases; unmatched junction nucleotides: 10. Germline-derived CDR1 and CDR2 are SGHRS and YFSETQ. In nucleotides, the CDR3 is TGCGCCAGCAGCCTCTCAGTCGGGACTAGCGGGGGTAGCACAGATACGCAGTATTTT. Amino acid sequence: CASSLSVGTSGGSTDTQYF.

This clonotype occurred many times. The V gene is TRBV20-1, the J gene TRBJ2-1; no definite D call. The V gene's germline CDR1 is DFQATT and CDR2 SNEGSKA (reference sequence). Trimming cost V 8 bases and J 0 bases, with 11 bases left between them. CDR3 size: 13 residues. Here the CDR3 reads CSSTLSSYNEQFF. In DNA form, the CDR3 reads TGCAGTTCTACCCTTAGCTCCTACAATGAGCAGTTCTTC.

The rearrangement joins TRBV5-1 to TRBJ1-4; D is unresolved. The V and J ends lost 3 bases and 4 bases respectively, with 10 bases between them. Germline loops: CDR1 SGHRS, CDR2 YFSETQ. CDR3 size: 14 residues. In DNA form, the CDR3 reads TGCGCCAGCAGCTCCGGGAGAAGTAATGAAAAACTGTTTTTT. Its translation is CASSSGRSNEKLFF.

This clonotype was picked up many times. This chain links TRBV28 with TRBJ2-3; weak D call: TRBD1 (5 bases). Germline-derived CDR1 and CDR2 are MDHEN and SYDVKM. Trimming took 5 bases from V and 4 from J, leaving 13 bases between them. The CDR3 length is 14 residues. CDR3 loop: CASSIRTMPDTQYF. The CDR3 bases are TGTGCCAGCAGTATAAGGACAATGCCAGATACGCAGTATTTT.

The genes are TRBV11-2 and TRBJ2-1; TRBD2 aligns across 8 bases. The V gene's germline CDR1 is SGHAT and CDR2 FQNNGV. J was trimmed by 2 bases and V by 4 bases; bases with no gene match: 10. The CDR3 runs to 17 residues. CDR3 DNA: TGTGCCAGCAGCTCCATTGGGCGGGGGGCTACCTACAATGAGCAGTTCTTC. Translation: CASSSIGRGATYNEQFF.

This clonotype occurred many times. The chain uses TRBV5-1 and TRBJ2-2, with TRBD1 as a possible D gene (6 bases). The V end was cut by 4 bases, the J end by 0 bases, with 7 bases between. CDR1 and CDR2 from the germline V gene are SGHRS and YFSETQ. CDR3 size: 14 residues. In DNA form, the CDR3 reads TGCGCCAGCAGCGAGGGGGCGAACACCGGGGAGCTGTTTTTT. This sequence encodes CASSEGANTGELFF.

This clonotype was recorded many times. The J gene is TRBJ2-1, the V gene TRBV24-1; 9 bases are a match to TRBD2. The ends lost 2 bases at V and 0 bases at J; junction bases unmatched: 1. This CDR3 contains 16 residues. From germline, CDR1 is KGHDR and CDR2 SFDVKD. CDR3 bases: TGTGCCACCAGTGATTATAGCGGGAGCTCCTACAATGAGCAGTTCTTC. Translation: CATSDYSGSSYNEQFF.